This TCR beta chain was profiled in a study of Ad26.COV2.S vaccination and SARS-CoV-2 variants. Study overall: The Ad26.COV2.S arm of the COV1001 trial was where the donor was placed. The study gave Ad26.COV2.S intramuscularly, once or twice 56 days apart. Study-wide points: TCR breadth and depth estimates may have understated total T cell responses.

CDR1 is MNHEY, CDR2 SVGAGI, per germline. V was pared by 5 bases and J by 5 bases, with 12 bases between. The CDR3 spans 13 residues. Method: immunoSEQ multiplex PCR; TCRdb's copy keeps in-frame clones and lacks some. The repertoire includes more than 300,000 clones, around 89% of them detected once, and approximately 5% sits in the top ten. Described treatment: around 19 received Ad26.COV2.S at low or high dose, single or two shots; 5 received placebo; per-sample allocation not given. Day 63 following the first vaccine or placebo injection was when the samples were taken. About this clone: Its specificity is not known.

Sequencing was performed on peripheral blood, taken in a trial of Ad26.COV2.S vaccine versus placebo. The V gene is TRBV6-5, the J gene TRBJ2-5; D perhaps matches TRBD2 (6 bases). The receptor was derived from a person between 18 and 65 years old who received the Ad26.COV2.S COVID-19 vaccine or a placebo. CDR3 in amino acids: CASSPGAWETQYF. The CDR3 nucleotides are TGTGCCAGCAGTCCGGGAGCTTGGGAGACCCAGTACTTC.